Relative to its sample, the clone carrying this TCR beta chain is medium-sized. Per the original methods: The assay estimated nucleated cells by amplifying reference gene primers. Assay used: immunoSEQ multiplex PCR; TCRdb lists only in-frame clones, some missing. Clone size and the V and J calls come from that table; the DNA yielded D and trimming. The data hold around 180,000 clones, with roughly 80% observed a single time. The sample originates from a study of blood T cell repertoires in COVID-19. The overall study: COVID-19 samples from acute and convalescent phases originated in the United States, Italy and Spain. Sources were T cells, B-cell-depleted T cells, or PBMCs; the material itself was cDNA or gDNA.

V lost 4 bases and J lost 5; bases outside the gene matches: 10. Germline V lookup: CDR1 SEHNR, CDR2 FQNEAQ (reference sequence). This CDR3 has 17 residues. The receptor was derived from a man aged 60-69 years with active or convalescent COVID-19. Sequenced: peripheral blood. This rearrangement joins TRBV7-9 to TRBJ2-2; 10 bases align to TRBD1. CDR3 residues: CASSSDRGQIETGELFF. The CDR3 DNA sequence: TGTGCCAGCAGCTCTGACAGGGGGCAGATAGAGACCGGGGAGCTGTTTTTT. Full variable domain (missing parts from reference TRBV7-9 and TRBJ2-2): DTGVSQNPRHKITKRGQNVTFRCDPISEHNRLYWYRQTLGQGPEFLTYFQNEAQLEKSRLLSDRFSAERPKGSFSTLEIQRTEQGDSAMYLCASSSDRGQIETGELFFGEGSRLTVL.